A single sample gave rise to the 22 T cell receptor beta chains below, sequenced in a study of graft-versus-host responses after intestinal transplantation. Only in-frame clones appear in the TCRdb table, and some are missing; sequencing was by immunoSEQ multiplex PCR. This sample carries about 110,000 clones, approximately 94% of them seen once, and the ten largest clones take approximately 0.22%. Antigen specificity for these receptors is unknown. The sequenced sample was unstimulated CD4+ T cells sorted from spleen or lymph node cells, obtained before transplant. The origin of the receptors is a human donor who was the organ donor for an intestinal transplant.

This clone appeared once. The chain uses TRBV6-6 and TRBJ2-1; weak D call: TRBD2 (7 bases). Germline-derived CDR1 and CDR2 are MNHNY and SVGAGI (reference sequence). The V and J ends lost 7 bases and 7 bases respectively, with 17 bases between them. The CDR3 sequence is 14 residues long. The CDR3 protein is CASITGGPGNEQFF. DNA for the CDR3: TGTGCCAGCATAACGGGGGGCCCGGGGAATGAGCAGTTCTTC.

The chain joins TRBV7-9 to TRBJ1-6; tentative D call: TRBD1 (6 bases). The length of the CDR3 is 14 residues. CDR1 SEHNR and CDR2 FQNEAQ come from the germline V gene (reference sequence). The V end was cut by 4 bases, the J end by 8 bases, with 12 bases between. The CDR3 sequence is CASSYRGQDSPLHF. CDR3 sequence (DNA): TGTGCCAGCAGCTATCGGGGGCAGGATTCACCCCTCCACTTT.

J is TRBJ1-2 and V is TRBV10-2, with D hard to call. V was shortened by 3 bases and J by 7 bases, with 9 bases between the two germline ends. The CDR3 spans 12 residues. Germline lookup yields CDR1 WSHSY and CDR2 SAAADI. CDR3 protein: CASSEAWFGYTF. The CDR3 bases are TGCGCCAGCAGTGAAGCCTGGTTTGGCTACACCTTC.

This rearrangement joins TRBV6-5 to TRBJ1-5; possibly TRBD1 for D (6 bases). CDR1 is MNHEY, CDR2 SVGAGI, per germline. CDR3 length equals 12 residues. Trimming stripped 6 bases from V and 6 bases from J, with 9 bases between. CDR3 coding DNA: TGTGCCAGCAGCCAGGGGAGTCAGCCCCAGCATTTT. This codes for CASSQGSQPQHF.

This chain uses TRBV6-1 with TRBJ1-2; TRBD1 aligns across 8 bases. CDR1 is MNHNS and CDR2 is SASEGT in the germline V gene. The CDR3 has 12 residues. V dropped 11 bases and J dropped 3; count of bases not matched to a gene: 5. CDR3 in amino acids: CAGQGRDYGYTF. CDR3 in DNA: TGTGCCGGACAGGGTCGGGACTATGGCTACACCTTC.

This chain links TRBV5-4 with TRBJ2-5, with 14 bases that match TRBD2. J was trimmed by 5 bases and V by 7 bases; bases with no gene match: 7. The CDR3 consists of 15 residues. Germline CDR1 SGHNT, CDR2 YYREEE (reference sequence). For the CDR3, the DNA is TGTGCCAGCGGGGAGACTAGCGGGAGGGTGGAGACCCAGTACTTC. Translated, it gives CASGETSGRVETQYF.

CDR3 residues: CASSLEGQGAREQYF. In DNA, the CDR3 is TGTGCCAGCAGCTTGGAAGGGCAGGGGGCTAGGGAGCAGTACTTC. The chain links TRBV5-4 to TRBJ2-7; TRBD1 matches 8 bases. Germline-derived CDR1 and CDR2 are SGHNT and YYREEE (reference sequence). There are 15 residues in the CDR3. Trimming took 0 bases from V and 7 from J; bases not matched to a gene: 9.

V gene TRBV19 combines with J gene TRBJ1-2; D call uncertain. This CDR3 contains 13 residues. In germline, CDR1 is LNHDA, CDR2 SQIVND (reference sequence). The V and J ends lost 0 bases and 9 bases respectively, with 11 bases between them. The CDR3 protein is CASSIDGRRSYTF. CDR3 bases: TGTGCCAGTAGTATAGATGGTAGGAGGAGCTACACCTTC.

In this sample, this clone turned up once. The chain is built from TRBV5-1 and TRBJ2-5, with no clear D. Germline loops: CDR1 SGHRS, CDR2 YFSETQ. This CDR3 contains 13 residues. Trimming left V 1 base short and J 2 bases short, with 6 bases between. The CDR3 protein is CASSLSGQETQYF. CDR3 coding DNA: TGCGCCAGCAGCTTGTCAGGACAAGAGACCCAGTACTTC.

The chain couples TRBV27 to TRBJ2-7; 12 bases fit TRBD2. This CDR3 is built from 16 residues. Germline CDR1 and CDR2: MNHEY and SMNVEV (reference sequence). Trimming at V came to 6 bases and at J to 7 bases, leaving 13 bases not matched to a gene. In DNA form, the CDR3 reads TGTGCCAGCAGCCGGTATGGACTAGCGGGAAGGGAAGAGCAGTACTTC. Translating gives CASSRYGLAGREEQYF.

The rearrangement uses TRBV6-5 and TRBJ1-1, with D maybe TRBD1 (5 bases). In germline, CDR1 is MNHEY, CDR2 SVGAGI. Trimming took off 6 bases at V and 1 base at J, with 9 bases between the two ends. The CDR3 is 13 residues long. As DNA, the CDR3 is TGTGCCAGCAGCCGGGGCGGGAACACTGAAGCTTTCTTT. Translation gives CASSRGGNTEAFF.

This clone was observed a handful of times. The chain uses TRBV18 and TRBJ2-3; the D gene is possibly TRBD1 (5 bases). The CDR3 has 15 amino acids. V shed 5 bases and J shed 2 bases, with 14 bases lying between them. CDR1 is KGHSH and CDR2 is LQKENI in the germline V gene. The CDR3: CASSFDSPHTDTQYF. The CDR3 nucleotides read TGTGCCAGCTCATTCGACAGCCCGCACACAGATACGCAGTATTTT.

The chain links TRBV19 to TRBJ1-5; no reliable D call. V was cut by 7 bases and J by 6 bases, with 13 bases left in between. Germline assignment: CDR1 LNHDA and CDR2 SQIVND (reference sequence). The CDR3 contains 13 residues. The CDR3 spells CASKHRDTQPQHF. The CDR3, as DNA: TGTGCCAGTAAGCACCGGGATACTCAGCCCCAGCATTTT.

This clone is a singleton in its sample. The CDR3 spells CASSLAPGQGPLQETQYF. The CDR3 DNA sequence: TGTGCCAGCAGCTTAGCGCCGGGACAGGGGCCCCTCCAAGAGACCCAGTACTTC. The rearrangement uses TRBV7-2 and TRBJ2-5; the match to TRBD1 covers 10 bases. In germline, CDR1 is SGHTA, CDR2 FQGNSA. V gave up 0 bases and J gave up 1 base; unmatched junction bases: 8. The CDR3 is 18 amino acids.

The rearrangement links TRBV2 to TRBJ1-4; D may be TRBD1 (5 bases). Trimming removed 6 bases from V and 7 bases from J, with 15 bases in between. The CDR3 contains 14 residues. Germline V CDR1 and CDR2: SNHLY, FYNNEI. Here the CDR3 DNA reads TGTGCCAGCAGATTTAGGGACCTGGGTGAAAAACTGTTTTTT. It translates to CASRFRDLGEKLFF.

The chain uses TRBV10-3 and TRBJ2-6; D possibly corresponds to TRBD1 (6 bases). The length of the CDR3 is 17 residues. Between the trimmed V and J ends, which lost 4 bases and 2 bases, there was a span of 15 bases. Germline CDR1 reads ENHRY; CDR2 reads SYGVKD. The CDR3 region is CAISVRGTGPGANVLTF. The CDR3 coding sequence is TGTGCCATCAGTGTGAGGGGTACAGGGCCTGGGGCCAACGTCCTGACTTTC.

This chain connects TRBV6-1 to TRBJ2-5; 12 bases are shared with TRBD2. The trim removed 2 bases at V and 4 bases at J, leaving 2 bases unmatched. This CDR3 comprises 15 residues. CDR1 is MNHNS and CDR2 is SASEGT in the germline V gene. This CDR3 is CASSELAGGPETQYF. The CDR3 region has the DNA TGTGCCAGCAGTGAACTAGCGGGAGGGCCAGAGACCCAGTACTTC.

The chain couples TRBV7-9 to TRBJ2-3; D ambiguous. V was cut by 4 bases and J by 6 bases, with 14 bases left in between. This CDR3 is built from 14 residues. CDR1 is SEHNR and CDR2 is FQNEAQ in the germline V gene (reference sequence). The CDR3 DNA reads TGTGCCAGCAGCTCAACCGGGCTCACCGATACGCAGTATTTT. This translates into CASSSTGLTDTQYF.

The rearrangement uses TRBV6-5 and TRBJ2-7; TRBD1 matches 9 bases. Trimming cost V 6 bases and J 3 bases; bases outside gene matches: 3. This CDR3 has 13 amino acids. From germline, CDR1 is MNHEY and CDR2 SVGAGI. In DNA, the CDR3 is TGTGCCAGCAGGTTGACAGGGGGCTACGAGCAGTACTTC. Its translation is CASRLTGGYEQYF.

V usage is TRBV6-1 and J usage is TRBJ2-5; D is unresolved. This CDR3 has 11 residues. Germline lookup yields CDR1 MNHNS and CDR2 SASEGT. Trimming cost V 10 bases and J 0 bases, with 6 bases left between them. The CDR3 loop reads CAIHYQETQYF. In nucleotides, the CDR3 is TGTGCCATACACTACCAAGAGACCCAGTACTTC.

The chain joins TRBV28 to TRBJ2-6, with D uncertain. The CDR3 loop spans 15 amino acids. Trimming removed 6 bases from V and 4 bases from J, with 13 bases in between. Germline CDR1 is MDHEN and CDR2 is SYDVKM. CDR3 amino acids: CASSLSLPGANVLTF. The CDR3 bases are TGTGCCAGCAGCCTGTCCTTGCCAGGGGCCAACGTCCTGACTTTC. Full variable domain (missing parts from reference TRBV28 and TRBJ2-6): DVKVTQSSRYLVKRTGEKVFLECVQDMDHENMFWYRQDPGLGLRLIYFSYDVKMKEKGDIPEGYSVSREKKERFSLILESASTNQTSMYLCASSLSLPGANVLTFGAGSRLTVL.

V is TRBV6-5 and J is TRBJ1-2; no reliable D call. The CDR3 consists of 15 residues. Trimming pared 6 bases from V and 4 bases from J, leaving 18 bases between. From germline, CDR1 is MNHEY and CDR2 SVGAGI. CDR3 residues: CASRVSGRGVYGYTF. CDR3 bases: TGTGCCAGCAGGGTCTCGGGTCGTGGGGTCTATGGCTACACCTTC.